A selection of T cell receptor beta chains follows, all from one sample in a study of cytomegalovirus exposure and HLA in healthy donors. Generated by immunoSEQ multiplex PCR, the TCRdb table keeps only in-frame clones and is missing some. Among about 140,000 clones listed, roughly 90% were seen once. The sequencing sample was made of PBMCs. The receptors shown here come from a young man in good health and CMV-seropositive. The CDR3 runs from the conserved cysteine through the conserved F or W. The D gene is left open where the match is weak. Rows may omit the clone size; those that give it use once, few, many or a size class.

DNA: TGTGCCAGCAGTTACGGGACAGGGAAGGCTTTCTTT
CDR3: CASSYGTGKAFF
size: once
D: TRBD1
length: 12
V: TRBV6-5
J: TRBJ1-1

DNA: TGTGCCAGCAGTGACGTCTCGGGTTTCCCACACAACACCGGGGAGCTGTTTTTT
CDR3: CASSDVSGFPHNTGELFF
size: NA
D: NA
length: 18
V: TRBV25-1
J: TRBJ2-2

DNA: TGCGCCAGCAGTCTCCTCGGACAGGACCCGGAAAAGAACGCCGTCACAGATACGCAGTATTTT
CDR3: CASSLLGQDPEKNAVTDTQYF
size: NA
D: TRBD1
length: 21
V: TRBV23-1
J: TRBJ2-3

DNA: TGTGCCAGCAGTTTATGGGGGGACAGGACCTACGAGCAGTACTTC
CDR3: CASSLWGDRTYEQYF
size: NA
D: TRBD1
length: 15
V: TRBV28
J: TRBJ2-7

DNA: TGCGCCAGCACCCCGGACAGCACTAATGAAAAACTGTTTTTT
CDR3: CASTPDSTNEKLFF
size: NA
D: NA
length: 14
V: TRBV5-1
J: TRBJ1-4

DNA: TGCGCCAGCAGCCCCCGTTTGAGCGCGAGCTCCTACGAGCAGTACTTC
CDR3: CASSPRLSASSYEQYF
size: NA
D: NA
length: 16
V: TRBV5-1
J: TRBJ2-7

DNA: TGTGCCTGGAAAGCCCGTCCGAACACCGGGGAGCTGTTTTTT
CDR3: CAWKARPNTGELFF
size: NA
D: NA
length: 14
V: TRBV30
J: TRBJ2-2

DNA: TGTGCCAGCTCAGGGACACCGAACACTGAAGCTTTCTTT
CDR3: CASSGTPNTEAFF
size: NA
D: NA
length: 13
V: TRBV18
J: TRBJ1-1

DNA: TGCGCCAGCAGCTTGGAAGCAGGGGTTAGCTACGAGCAGTACTTC
CDR3: CASSLEAGVSYEQYF
size: NA
D: NA
length: 15
V: TRBV5-1
J: TRBJ2-7

DNA: TGTGCCAGCAGCTTAGGTCAGGGCCCAACTAATGAAAAACTGTTTTTT
CDR3: CASSLGQGPTNEKLFF
size: NA
D: NA
length: 16
V: TRBV7-8
J: TRBJ1-4

DNA: TGTGCCAGCCGGACTAGCGGGGGGGCCGCGGAGACCCAGTACTTC
CDR3: CASRTSGGAAETQYF
size: NA
D: TRBD2
length: 15
V: TRBV19
J: TRBJ2-5

DNA: TGCGCCAGCCAAGAGCGGGGAAAAGAGACCCAGTACTTC
CDR3: CASQERGKETQYF
size: NA
D: TRBD2
length: 13
V: TRBV5-1
J: TRBJ2-5

DNA: TGTGCCAGCAGTGGCAGGGGTTATTCTGCGGATACGCAGTATTTT
CDR3: CASSGRGYSADTQYF
size: NA
D: NA
length: 15
V: TRBV6-5
J: TRBJ2-3

DNA: TGTGCCAGCTCACGACAGGGGGTAGAGACCCAGTACTTC
CDR3: CASSRQGVETQYF
size: NA
D: TRBD1
length: 13
V: TRBV18
J: TRBJ2-5